The 20 T cell receptor beta chains below come from one sample, sequenced in a study of blood T cell repertoires in COVID-19 (dated by TCRdb to the early 2020s). Libraries came from the immunoSEQ multiplex PCR assay. This is the immuneACCESS table as TCRdb keeps it, with only in-frame sequences that have V and J called. A part of the clones is gone; compared with another copy, unresolved V genes explain less than half, and the rest is unexplained. This sample has some 400,000 clones in its table, and roughly 90% of those were observed once. The ten largest clonotypes hold 1.5% to 2% of the sample. Sequencing was carried out using PBMCs or T cells enriched from blood (not recorded which). These receptors were obtained from a woman in her 30s who had recovered from COVID-19.

This clone was seen more than once but under ten times. This chain connects TRBV28 to TRBJ2-7, with TRBD2 matching over 7 bases. V lost 4 bases to trimming and J lost 3 bases; unmatched junction nucleotides: 3. Germline CDR1 MDHEN, CDR2 SYDVKM. The CDR3 covers 13 residues. The CDR3 is CASSSGLVYEQYF. The CDR3 DNA follows: TGTGCCAGCAGTTCCGGACTAGTCTACGAGCAGTACTTC.

The rearrangement links TRBV6-5 to TRBJ1-2; possibly TRBD1 for D (5 bases). CDR1 and CDR2 (germline): MNHEY, SVGAGI. V lost 8 bases and J lost 3, with 16 bases in between. This CDR3 comprises 14 residues. CDR3 in DNA: TGTGCCAGCCGAAGTCCCAGGGTATACTATGGCTACACCTTC. Encoded protein: CASRSPRVYYGYTF.

The chain uses TRBV6-5 and TRBJ2-3, with D tentatively TRBD2 (5 bases). The V end lost 0 bases, the J end lost 1 base, and 5 bases lay between the germline ends. The CDR3 contains 14 residues. Per germline, CDR1 MNHEY and CDR2 SVGAGI. The CDR3 DNA follows: TGTGCCAGCAGTTACTCGCGGGGCACAGATACGCAGTATTTT. It is translated as CASSYSRGTDTQYF.

The chain has TRBV27 and TRBJ2-1; no clear D. CDR1 and CDR2 (germline): MNHEY, SMNVEV (reference sequence). Deletions cut 4 bases from V and 10 bases from J, with 14 bases between. The CDR3 is made up of 13 amino acids. CDR3 loop: CASSSPPIGEQFF. DNA of the CDR3: TGTGCCAGCAGTTCCCCCCCGATCGGGGAGCAGTTCTTC.

V and J are TRBV7-2 and TRBJ1-5, with 7 bases identical to TRBD1. Germline CDR1 and CDR2: SGHTA and FQGNSA. J lost 1 base, V lost 5 bases, and 5 bases had no gene match. This CDR3 comprises 15 residues. CDR3 sequence reads: CASSAGTVSNQPQHF. The CDR3 region has the DNA TGTGCCAGCAGCGCCGGGACAGTCAGCAATCAGCCCCAGCATTTT.

This clone was seen a handful of times. This sequence joins TRBV5-4 and TRBJ2-7; D is perhaps TRBD2 (7 bases). The CDR3 length is 13 residues. The germline V gene has CDR1 SGHNT and CDR2 YYREEE (reference sequence). Trimming removed 9 bases from V and 5 bases from J, with 18 bases in between. CDR3 protein: CATESRGADEQYF. CDR3 DNA: TGTGCCACCGAATCTCGGGGGGCCGACGAGCAGTACTTC. Variable domain in full (rest from reference TRBV5-4 and TRBJ2-7): ETGVTQSPTHLIKTRGQQVTLRCSSQSGHNTVSWYQQALGQGPQFIFQYYREEENGRGNFPPRFSGLQFPNYSSELNVNALELDDSALYLCATESRGADEQYFGPGTRLTVT.

The chain employs TRBV5-6 and TRBJ2-2; 9 positions match TRBD1. CDR1 and CDR2 from the germline V gene are SGHDT and YYEEEE. V dropped 5 bases and J dropped 1; count of bases not matched to a gene: 3. The CDR3 contains 15 residues. The CDR3 is CASSWDRVNTGELFF. In DNA form, the CDR3 reads TGTGCCAGCAGTTGGGACAGGGTGAACACCGGGGAGCTGTTTTTT. The complete variable domain, with remaining parts taken from reference TRBV5-6 and TRBJ2-2, reads DAGVTQSPTHLIKTRGQQVTLRCSPKSGHDTVSWYQQALGQGPQFIFQYYEEEERQRGNFPDRFSGHQFPNYSSELNVNALLLGDSALYLCASSWDRVNTGELFFGEGSRLTVL.

This chain joins TRBV28 and TRBJ1-1; a possible D gene is TRBD1 (5 bases). Trimming took 4 bases from V and 5 from J, leaving 17 bases between them. CDR3 length: 15 residues. Germline CDR1 reads MDHEN; CDR2 reads SYDVKM. CDR3 sequence reads: CASSSHGGMGTEAFF. CDR3 nucleotides: TGTGCCAGCAGTTCCCACGGGGGGATGGGGACTGAAGCTTTCTTT.

The chain recombines TRBV5-4 with TRBJ2-1, with D possibly TRBD2 on 5 matching bases. The CDR3 loop spans 12 amino acids. Looked up from germline, CDR1 is SGHNT and CDR2 is YYREEE (reference sequence). Trimming removed 4 bases at V and 7 bases at J, with 9 bases between. The CDR3 reads CASSLGENEQFF. In DNA, the CDR3 is TGTGCCAGCAGCCTCGGGGAGAATGAGCAGTTCTTC.

The chain employs TRBV4-1 and TRBJ2-2, with 9 bases identical to TRBD1. The V segment lost 4 bases and the J segment 7 bases; nucleotides outside the gene matches: 10. This CDR3 has 16 amino acids. Germline CDR1 MGHRA, CDR2 YSYEKL. CDR3 residues: CASSRAWDRVIGELFF. The CDR3 DNA sequence: TGCGCCAGCAGCCGCGCCTGGGACAGGGTTATCGGGGAGCTGTTTTTT.

The chain carries TRBV6-1 and TRBJ2-4, with TRBD2 as a possible D gene (6 bases). Looked up from germline, CDR1 is MNHNS and CDR2 is SASEGT. V gave up 1 base and J gave up 2 bases, with 27 bases separating them. This CDR3 spans 21 amino acids. Here the CDR3 reads CASSEEMAAKLPRGSKNIQYF. The CDR3 DNA reads TGTGCCAGCAGTGAAGAGATGGCAGCCAAATTACCCCGGGGGTCCAAAAACATTCAGTACTTC.

This clone was seen once. The rearrangement links TRBV7-2 to TRBJ2-1, with 7 bases fitting TRBD1. The ends lost 5 bases at V and 9 bases at J; junction bases unmatched: 7. Germline values: CDR1 SGHTA, CDR2 FQGNSA. This CDR3 contains 13 residues. The DNA for the CDR3 is TGTGCCAGCAGCAATGACAGGGTGGGTGAGCAGTTCTTC. Translation: CASSNDRVGEQFF. Full variable domain (outside the CDR3, taken from reference TRBV7-2 and TRBJ2-1): GAGVSQSPSNKVTEKGKDVELRCDPISGHTALYWYRQSLGQGLEFLIYFQGNSAPDKSGLPSDRFSAERTGGSVSTLTIQRTQQEDSAVYLCASSNDRVGEQFFGPGTRLTVL.

The chain links TRBV30 to TRBJ2-2; 10 bases are shared with TRBD2. Germline V gene lookup returns CDR1 GTSNPN and CDR2 SVGIG (reference sequence). The CDR3 consists of 19 residues. Written as DNA, the CDR3 is TGTGCGGGGATGGGGCTAGCGGGGGCCCAAGACCCGAACACCGGGGAGCTGTTTTTT. It encodes CAGMGLAGAQDPNTGELFF.

V usage is TRBV10-1 and J usage is TRBJ2-2, with TRBD2 as a possible D gene (6 bases). Per germline, CDR1 WNHNN and CDR2 SYGVQD (reference sequence). The CDR3 spans 14 residues. The ends were cut back, 5 bases at V and 2 bases at J, with 9 bases in the middle. CDR3 sequence: CASSRLVNTGELFF. DNA for the CDR3: TGCGCCAGCAGTCGACTAGTAAACACCGGGGAGCTGTTTTTT.

V usage is TRBV11-1 and J usage is TRBJ2-2, with D tentatively TRBD1 (6 bases). Germline lookup yields CDR1 SGHAT and CDR2 FQDESV (reference sequence). V was shortened by 6 bases and J by 4 bases, with 9 bases between the two germline ends. The CDR3 is made up of 13 amino acids. The CDR3, as DNA: TGTGCCAGCAGTACAGGGTCCACCGGGGAGCTGTTTTTT. Translation: CASSTGSTGELFF.

The genes are TRBV28 and TRBJ1-5; D is perhaps TRBD1 (5 bases). The CDR3 length is 13 residues. In germline, CDR1 is MDHEN, CDR2 SYDVKM. V was shortened by 8 bases and J by 5 bases, with 13 bases between the two germline ends. CDR3 sequence reads: CASCEQDYQPQHF. The CDR3 nucleotides are TGTGCCAGCTGTGAACAGGATTATCAGCCCCAGCATTTT.

The V gene is TRBV6-1, the J gene TRBJ1-4; TRBD1 aligns across 8 bases. The V segment lost 3 bases and the J segment 8 bases; nucleotides outside the gene matches: 5. The germline V gene encodes CDR1 MNHNS and CDR2 SASEGT. This CDR3 region has 14 residues. This CDR3 is CASSEIYRGEKLFF. For the CDR3, the DNA is TGTGCCAGCAGTGAGATATACAGGGGGGAAAAACTGTTTTTT.

This clone was seen just once. This chain joins TRBV6-5 and TRBJ1-6, with unresolved D. Germline loops: CDR1 MNHEY, CDR2 SVGAGI. V lost 8 bases, J lost 8 bases, and 13 bases lay in between. The CDR3 contains 13 residues. The CDR3 loop is CASCGEIDSPLHF. In DNA, the CDR3 is TGTGCCAGCTGCGGGGAGATAGATTCACCCCTCCACTTT.

V and J are TRBV11-2 and TRBJ2-1, with 9 bases fitting TRBD2. This CDR3 comprises 15 residues. Germline V gives CDR1 SGHAT, CDR2 FQNNGV. Germline trimming cut 6 bases from V and 9 bases from J; bases unmatched to any gene: 12. CDR3 sequence reads: CASRSLAGMSGEQFF. The CDR3 DNA reads as TGTGCCAGCAGGTCTCTAGCGGGGATGAGTGGTGAGCAGTTCTTC.

The CDR3 region is CASSIPSVKGDIQYF. The CDR3 DNA reads TGTGCCAGTAGTATACCGTCAGTGAAAGGGGACATTCAGTACTTC. The V call is TRBV19, the J call TRBJ2-4; weak D call: TRBD1 (5 bases). V lost 2 bases and J 8 bases, leaving 16 bases between the germline ends. The CDR3 is 15 amino acids. Germline V gene sequence: CDR1 LNHDA, CDR2 SQIVND (reference sequence).